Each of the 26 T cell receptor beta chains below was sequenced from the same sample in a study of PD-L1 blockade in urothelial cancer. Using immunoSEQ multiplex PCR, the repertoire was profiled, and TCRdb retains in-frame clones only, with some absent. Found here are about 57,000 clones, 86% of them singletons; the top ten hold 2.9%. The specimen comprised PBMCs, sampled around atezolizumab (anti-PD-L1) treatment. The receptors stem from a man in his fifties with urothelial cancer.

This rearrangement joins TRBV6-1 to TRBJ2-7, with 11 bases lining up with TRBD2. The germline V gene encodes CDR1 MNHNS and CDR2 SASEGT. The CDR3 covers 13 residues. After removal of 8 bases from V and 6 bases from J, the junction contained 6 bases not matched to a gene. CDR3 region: CASQGLAEREQYF. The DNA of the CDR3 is TGTGCCAGCCAGGGACTAGCGGAACGCGAGCAGTACTTC.

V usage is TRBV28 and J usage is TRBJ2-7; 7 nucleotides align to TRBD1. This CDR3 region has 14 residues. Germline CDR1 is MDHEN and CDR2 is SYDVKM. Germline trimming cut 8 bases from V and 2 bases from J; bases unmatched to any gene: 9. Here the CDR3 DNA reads TGTGCCAGCGGACAGGCAGTGTTCCCCTACGAGCAGTACTTC. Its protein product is CASGQAVFPYEQYF.

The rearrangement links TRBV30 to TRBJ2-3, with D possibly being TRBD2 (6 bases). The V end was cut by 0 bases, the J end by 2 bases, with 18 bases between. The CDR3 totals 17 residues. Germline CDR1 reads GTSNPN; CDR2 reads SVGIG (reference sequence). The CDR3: CAWSVQAISGYTDTQYF. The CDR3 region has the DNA TGTGCCTGGAGTGTACAAGCGATTAGCGGATACACAGATACGCAGTATTTT.

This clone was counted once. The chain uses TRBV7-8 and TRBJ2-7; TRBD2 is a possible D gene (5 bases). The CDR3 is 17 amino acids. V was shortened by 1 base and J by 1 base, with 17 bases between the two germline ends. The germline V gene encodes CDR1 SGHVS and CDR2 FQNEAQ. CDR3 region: CASSLGIKRRSSYEQYF. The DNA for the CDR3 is TGTGCCAGCAGCTTAGGCATCAAGCGGAGATCTTCCTACGAGCAGTACTTC.

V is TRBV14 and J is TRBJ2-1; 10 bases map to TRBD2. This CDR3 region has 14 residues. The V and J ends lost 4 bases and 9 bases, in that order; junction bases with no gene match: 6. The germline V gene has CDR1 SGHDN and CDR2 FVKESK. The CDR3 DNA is TGTGCCAGCAGCCGCCTGGTAGCGGGAGGTGAGCAGTTCTTC. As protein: CASSRLVAGGEQFF.

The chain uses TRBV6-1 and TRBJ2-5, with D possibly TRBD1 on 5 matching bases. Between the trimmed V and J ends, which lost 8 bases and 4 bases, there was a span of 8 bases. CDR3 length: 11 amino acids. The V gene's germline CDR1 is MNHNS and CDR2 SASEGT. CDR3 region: CASPQGETQYF. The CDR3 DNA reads TGTGCCAGCCCGCAGGGAGAGACCCAGTACTTC.

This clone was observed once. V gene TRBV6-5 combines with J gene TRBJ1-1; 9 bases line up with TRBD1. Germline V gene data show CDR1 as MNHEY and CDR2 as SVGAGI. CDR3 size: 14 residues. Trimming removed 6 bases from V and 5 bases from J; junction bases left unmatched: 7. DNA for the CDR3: TGTGCCAGCAGCGGACGACAGGGGGGTACTGAAGCTTTCTTT. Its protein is CASSGRQGGTEAFF.

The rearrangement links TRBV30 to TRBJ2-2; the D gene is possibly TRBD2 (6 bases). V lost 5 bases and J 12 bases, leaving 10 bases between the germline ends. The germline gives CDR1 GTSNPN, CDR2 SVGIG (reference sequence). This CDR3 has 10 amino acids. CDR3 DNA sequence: TGTGCCTGGGGGGGAGGAAAGCTGTTTTTT. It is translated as CAWGGGKLFF. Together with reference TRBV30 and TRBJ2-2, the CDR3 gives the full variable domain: SQTIHQWPATLVQPVGSPLSLECTVEGTSNPNLYWYRQAAGRGLQLLFYSVGIGQISSEVPQNLSASRPQDRQFILSSKKLLLSDSGFYLCAWGGGKLFFGEGSRLTVL.

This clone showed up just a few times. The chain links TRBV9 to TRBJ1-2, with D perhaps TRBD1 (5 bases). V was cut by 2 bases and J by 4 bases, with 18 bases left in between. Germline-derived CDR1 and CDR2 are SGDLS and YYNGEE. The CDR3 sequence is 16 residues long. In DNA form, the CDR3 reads TGTGCCAGCAGCGTTTCGTCCACAGGAGCCAGCTATGGCTACACCTTC. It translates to CASSVSSTGASYGYTF.

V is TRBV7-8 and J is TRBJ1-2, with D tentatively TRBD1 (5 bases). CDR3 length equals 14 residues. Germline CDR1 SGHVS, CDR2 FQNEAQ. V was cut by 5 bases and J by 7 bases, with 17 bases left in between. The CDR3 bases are TGTGCCAGCAGCGAGCGGGACTCCCGACCTGGCTACACCTTC. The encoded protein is CASSERDSRPGYTF.

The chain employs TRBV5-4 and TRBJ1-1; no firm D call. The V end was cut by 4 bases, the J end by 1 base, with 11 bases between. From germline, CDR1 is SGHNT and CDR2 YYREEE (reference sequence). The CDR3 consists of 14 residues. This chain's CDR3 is CASSTQFRNTEAFF. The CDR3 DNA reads TGTGCCAGCAGCACACAATTTCGGAACACTGAAGCTTTCTTT.

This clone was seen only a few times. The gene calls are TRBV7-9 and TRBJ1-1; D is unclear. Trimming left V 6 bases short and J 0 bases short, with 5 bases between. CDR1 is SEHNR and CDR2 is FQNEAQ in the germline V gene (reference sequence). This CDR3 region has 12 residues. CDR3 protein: CASRSMNTEAFF. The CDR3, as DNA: TGTGCCAGCAGGTCCATGAACACTGAAGCTTTCTTT.

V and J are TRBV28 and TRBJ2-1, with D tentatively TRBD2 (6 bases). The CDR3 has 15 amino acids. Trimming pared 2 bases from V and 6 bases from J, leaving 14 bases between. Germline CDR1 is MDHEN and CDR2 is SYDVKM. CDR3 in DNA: TGTGCCAGCAGTTTAGTTCTAGCGAAAAGCAATGAGCAGTTCTTC. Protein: CASSLVLAKSNEQFF.

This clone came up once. The CDR3 is CASRLAGFTDTQYF. The CDR3 coding sequence is TGCGCCAGCCGACTAGCGGGATTCACAGATACGCAGTATTTT. The V call is TRBV5-1, the J call TRBJ2-3; 11 nucleotides match TRBD2. CDR3 length: 14 residues. V shed 7 bases and J 2 bases; nucleotides not matched to a gene: 3. Germline CDR1 and CDR2: SGHRS and YFSETQ.

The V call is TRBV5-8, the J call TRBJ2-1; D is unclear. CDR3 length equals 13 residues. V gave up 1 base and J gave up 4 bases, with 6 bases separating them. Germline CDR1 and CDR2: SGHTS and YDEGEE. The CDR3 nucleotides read TGTGCCAGCAGCTTGCTTCGGTACAATGAGCAGTTCTTC. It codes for CASSLLRYNEQFF.

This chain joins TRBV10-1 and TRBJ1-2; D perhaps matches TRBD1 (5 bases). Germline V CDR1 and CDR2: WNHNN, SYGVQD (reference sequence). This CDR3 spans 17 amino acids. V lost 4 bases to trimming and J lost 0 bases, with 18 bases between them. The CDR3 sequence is CASSAGRIGNSNYGYTF. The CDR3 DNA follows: TGCGCCAGCAGTGCAGGGCGTATCGGAAACTCTAACTATGGCTACACCTTC.

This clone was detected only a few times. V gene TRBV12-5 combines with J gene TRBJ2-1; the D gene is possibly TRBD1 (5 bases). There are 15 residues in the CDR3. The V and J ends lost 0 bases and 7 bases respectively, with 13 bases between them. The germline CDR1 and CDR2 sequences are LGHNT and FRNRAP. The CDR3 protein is CASGLVSLGVNEQFF. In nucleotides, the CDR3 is TGTGCTAGTGGTTTGGTTAGCCTAGGGGTTAATGAGCAGTTCTTC.

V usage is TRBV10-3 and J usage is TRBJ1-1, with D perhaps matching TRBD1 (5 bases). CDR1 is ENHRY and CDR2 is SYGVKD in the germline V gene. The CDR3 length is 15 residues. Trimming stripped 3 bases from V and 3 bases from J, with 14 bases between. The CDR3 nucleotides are TGTGCCATCAGTGACTCGGAGGGGCCTTACACTGAAGCTTTCTTT. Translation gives CAISDSEGPYTEAFF.

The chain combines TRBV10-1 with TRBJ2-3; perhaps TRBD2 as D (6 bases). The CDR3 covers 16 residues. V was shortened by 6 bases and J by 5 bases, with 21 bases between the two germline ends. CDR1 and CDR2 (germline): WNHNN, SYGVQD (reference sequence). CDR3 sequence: CASRCLRLELKDTQYF. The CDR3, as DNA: TGCGCCAGCAGATGTTTGAGACTAGAATTAAAAGATACGCAGTATTTT.

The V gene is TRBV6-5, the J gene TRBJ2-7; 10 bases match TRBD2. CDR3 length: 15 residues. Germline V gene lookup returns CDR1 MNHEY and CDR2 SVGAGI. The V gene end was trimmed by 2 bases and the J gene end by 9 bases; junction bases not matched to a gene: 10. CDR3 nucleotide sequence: TGTGCCAGCAGTTACGGGGGGACTAGCGCCGCCGGGCAGTACTTC. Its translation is CASSYGGTSAAGQYF.

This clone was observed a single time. For the CDR3, the DNA is TGTGCCACTGACCACCGAATAGGGGGAAGATTTTTGAACACTGAAGCTTTCTTT. Amino acids: CATDHRIGGRFLNTEAFF. The rearrangement joins TRBV15 to TRBJ1-1, with D maybe TRBD1 (6 bases). This CDR3 contains 18 residues. Germline-derived CDR1 and CDR2 are LNHNV and YYDKDF (reference sequence). Trimming pared 9 bases from V and 0 bases from J, leaving 26 bases between.

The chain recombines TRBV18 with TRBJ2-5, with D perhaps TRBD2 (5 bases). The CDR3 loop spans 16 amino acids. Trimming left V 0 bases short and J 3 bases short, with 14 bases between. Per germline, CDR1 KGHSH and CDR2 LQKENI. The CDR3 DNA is TGTGCCAGCTCACCACCACTACCGGGAACGGAAGAGACCCAGTACTTC. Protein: CASSPPLPGTEETQYF.

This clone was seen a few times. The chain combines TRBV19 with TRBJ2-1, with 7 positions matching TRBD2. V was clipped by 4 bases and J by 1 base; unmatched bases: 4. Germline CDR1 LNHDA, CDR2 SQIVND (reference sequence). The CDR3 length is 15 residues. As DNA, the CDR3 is TGTGCCAGTAGTAGGGGGGGAGTTTCCTACAATGAGCAGTTCTTC. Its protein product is CASSRGGVSYNEQFF.

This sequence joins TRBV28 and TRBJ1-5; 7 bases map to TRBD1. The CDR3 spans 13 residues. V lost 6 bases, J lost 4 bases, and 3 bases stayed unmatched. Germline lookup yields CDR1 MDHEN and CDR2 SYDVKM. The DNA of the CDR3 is TGTGCCAGCAGGACAGGGCCGAATCAGCCCCAGCATTTT. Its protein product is CASRTGPNQPQHF.

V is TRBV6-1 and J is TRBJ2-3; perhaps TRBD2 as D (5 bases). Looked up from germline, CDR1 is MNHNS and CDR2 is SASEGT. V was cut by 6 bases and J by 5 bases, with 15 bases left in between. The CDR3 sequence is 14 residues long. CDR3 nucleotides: TGTGCCAGCAGCCTCCCCCCCCGGGAAGATACGCAGTATTTT. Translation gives CASSLPPREDTQYF.

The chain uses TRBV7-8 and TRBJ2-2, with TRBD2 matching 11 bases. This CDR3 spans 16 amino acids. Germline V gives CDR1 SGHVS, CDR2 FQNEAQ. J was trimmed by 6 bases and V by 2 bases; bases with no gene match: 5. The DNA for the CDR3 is TGTGCCAGCAGCTTATGGCCTAGCGGGAGGCCCGGGGAGCTGTTTTTT. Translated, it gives CASSLWPSGRPGELFF.